The 5 T cell receptor beta chains presented below share a single source sample, sequenced in a study of glioma-infiltrating T cells after dendritic cell vaccination. Time point: after dendritic cell vaccination, including at tumor progression/relapse. Assay used: immunoSEQ multiplex PCR; TCRdb lists only in-frame clones, some missing. The sample records roughly 60,000 clones, about 86% being singletons. The sequencing here drew on blood, taken after dendritic cell vaccination. The receptors shown here come from a human donor with glioblastoma.

The CDR3 region is CASSPGQGDDEQYF. CDR3 DNA sequence: TGTGCCAGCAGTCCGGGACAGGGAGACGACGAGCAGTACTTC. The chain joins TRBV6-5 to TRBJ2-7, with 9 bases fitting TRBD1. This CDR3 is 14 amino acids long. V trimming: 5 bases; J trimming: 5 bases; junction bases outside the gene matches: 7. Per germline, CDR1 MNHEY and CDR2 SVGAGI.

The chain joins TRBV7-9 to TRBJ2-7; tentatively, D is TRBD1 (6 bases). V lost 5 bases and J 2 bases, leaving 13 bases between the germline ends. CDR1 is SEHNR and CDR2 is FQNEAQ in the germline V gene (reference sequence). There are 14 residues in the CDR3. CDR3 in amino acids: CASSPKGQAYEQYF. CDR3 nucleotides: TGTGCCAGCAGCCCGAAGGGACAAGCCTACGAGCAGTACTTC. Filled out from reference TRBV7-9 and TRBJ2-7, the complete variable domain reads DTGVSQNPRHKITKRGQNVTFRCDPISEHNRLYWYRQTLGQGPEFLTYFQNEAQLEKSRLLSDRFSAERPKGSFSTLEIQRTEQGDSAMYLCASSPKGQAYEQYFGPGTRLTVT.

This clone was seen more than once but under ten times. In DNA, the CDR3 is TGTGCCAGCAGCTATAGCGGGGGGGCTTACGAGCAGTACTTC. The encoded protein is CASSYSGGAYEQYF. The chain joins TRBV7-2 to TRBJ2-7; 11 bases fit TRBD2. The CDR3 spans 14 residues. Trimming removed 4 bases from V and 4 bases from J; junction bases left unmatched: 3. The germline V gene has CDR1 SGHTA and CDR2 FQGNSA.

This clone was detected once. The chain joins TRBV4-3 to TRBJ2-3; unclear D gene. Germline values: CDR1 LGHNA, CDR2 YSLEER. CDR3 size: 15 residues. V was pared by 1 base and J by 3 bases, with 11 bases between. This CDR3 is CASSQGSHWTDTQYF. The CDR3, as DNA: TGCGCCAGCAGCCAAGGGTCGCACTGGACAGATACGCAGTATTTT.

This chain uses TRBV5-1 with TRBJ1-3; 8 bases line up with TRBD1. CDR1 is SGHRS and CDR2 is YFSETQ in the germline V gene. V lost 3 bases, J lost 2 bases, and 7 bases stayed unmatched. This CDR3 contains 16 residues. CDR3 sequence (DNA): TGCGCCAGCAGCTCGGTCCCAGGGGGCACTGGAAACACCATATATTTT. Its protein product is CASSSVPGGTGNTIYF.